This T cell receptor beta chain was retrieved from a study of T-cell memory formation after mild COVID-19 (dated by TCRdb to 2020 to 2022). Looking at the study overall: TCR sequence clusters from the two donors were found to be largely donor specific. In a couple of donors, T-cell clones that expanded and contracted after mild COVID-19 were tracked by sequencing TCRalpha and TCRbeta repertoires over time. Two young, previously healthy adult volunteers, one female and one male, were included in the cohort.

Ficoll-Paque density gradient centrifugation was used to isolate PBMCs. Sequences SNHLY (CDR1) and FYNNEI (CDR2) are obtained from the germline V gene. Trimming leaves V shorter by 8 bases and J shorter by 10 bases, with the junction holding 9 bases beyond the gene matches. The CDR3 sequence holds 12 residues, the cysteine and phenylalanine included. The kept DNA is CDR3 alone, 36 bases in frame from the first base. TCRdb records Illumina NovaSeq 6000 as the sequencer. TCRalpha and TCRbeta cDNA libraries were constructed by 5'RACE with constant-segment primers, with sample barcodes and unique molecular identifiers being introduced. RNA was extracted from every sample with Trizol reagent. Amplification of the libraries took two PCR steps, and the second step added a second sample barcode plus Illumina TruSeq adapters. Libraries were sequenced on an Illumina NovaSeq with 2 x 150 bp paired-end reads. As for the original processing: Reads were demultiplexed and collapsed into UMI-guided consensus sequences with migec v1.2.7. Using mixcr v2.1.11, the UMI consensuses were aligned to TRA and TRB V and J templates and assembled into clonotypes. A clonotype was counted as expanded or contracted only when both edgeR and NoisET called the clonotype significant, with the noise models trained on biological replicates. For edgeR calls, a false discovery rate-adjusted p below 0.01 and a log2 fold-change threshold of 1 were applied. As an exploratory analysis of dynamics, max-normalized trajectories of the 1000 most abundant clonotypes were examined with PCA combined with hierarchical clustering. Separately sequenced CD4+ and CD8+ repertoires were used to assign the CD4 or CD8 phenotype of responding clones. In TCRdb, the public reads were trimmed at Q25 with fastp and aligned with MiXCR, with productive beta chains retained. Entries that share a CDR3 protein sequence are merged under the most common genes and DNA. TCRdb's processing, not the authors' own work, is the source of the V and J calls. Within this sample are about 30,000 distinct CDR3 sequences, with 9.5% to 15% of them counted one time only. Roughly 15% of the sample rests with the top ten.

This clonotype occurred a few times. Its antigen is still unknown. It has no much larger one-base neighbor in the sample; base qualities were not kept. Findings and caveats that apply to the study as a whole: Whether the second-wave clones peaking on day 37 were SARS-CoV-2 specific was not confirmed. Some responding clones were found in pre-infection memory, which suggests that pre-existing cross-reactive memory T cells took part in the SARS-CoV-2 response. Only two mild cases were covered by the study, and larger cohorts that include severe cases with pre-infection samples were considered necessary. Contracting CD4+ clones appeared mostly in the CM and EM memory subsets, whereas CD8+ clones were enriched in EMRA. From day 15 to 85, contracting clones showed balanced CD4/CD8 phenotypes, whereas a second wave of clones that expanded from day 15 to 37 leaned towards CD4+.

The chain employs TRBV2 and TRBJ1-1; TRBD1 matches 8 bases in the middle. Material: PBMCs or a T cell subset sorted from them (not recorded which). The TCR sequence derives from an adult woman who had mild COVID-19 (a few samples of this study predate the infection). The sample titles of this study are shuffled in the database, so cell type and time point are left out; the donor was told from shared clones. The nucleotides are TGTGCCAGCCGCGTGGGGCAGGGGGCAGCTTTCTTT. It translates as CASRVGQGAAFF.